This entry lists 3 T cell receptor beta chains sequenced from one sample in a study of blood T cell repertoires in COVID-19. The method was immunoSEQ multiplex PCR; TCRdb's version includes in-frame clones alone and lacks a portion of them. This table has about 220,000 clones, 82% appearing once. The material sequenced was peripheral blood. The receptors were gathered from a woman of 80 years or more with COVID-19, enrolled during active disease.

This CDR3 reads CASKQGNTDTQYF. The CDR3 bases are TGTGCCAGCAAACAGGGTAACACAGATACGCAGTATTTT. The chain combines TRBV6-5 with TRBJ2-3, with D possibly TRBD1 on 6 matching bases. Looked up from germline, CDR1 is MNHEY and CDR2 is SVGAGI. Trimming took 7 bases from V and 2 from J, leaving 10 bases between them. This CDR3 comprises 13 residues.

This chain uses TRBV11-2 with TRBJ1-2, with 8 bases aligning to TRBD1. J lost 8 bases, V lost 5 bases, and 13 bases had no gene match. There are 15 residues in the CDR3. Germline CDR1 and CDR2: SGHAT and FQNNGV. CDR3 coding DNA: TGTGCCAGCAGCCCCCTTGGTGGGACAGGTCACGGCTACACCTTC. It codes for CASSPLGGTGHGYTF.

This chain links TRBV4-1 with TRBJ1-2; D unresolved. The V end was cut by 0 bases, the J end by 3 bases, with 11 bases between. The CDR3 is made up of 15 amino acids. The germline gives CDR1 MGHRA, CDR2 YSYEKL. CDR3 sequence (DNA): TGCGCCAGCAGCCAAGATGGCGACGGAGACTATGGCTACACCTTC. Residues: CASSQDGDGDYGYTF.